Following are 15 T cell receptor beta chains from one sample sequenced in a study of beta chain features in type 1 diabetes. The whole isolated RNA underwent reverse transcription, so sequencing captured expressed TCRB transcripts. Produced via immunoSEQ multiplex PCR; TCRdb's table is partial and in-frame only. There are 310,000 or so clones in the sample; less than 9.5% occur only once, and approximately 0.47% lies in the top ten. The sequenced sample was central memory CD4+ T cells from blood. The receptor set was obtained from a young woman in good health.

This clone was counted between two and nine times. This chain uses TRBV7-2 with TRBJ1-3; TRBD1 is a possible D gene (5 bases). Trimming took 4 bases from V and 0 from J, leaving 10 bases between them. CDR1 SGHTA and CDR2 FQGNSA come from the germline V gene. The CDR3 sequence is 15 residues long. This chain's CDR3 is CASSSMGVSGNTIYF. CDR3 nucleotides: TGTGCCAGCAGCTCCATGGGGGTCTCTGGAAACACCATATATTTT.

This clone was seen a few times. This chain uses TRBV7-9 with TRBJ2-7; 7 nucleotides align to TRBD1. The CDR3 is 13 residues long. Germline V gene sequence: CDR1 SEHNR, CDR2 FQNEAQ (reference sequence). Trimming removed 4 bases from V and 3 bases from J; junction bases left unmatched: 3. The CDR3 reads CASSSTGSYEQYF. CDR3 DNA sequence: TGTGCCAGCAGCTCGACAGGGAGCTACGAGCAGTACTTC.

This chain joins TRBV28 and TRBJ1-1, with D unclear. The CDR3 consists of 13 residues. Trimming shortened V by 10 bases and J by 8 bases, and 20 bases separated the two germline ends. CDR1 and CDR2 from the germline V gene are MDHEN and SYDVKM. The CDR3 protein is CAIHSLQKSEAFF. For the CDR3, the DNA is TGTGCCATTCACAGCTTGCAGAAGAGCGAAGCTTTCTTT.

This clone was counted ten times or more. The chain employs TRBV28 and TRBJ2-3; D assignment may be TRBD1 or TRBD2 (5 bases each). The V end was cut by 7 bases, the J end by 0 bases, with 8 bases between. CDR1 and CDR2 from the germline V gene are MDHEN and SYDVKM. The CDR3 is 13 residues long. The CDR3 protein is CASTRDSTDTQYF. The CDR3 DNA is TGTGCCAGCACCCGGGACAGCACAGATACGCAGTATTTT.

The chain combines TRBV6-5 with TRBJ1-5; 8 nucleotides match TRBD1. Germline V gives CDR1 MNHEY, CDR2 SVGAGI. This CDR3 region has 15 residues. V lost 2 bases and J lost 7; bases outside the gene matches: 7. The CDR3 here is CASSYDGTGRQPQHF. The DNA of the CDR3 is TGTGCCAGCAGTTACGACGGGACAGGCCGGCAGCCCCAGCATTTT.

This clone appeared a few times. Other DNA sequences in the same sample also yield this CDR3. The CDR3 protein is CASSLGAGSNQPQHF. DNA for the CDR3: TGTGCCAGCAGTCTAGGGGCGGGAAGCAATCAGCCCCAGCATTTT. The genes are TRBV28 and TRBJ1-5; D may be TRBD1 (5 bases). The CDR3 is 15 residues long. The germline CDR1 and CDR2 sequences are MDHEN and SYDVKM. V was pared by 5 bases and J by 1 base, with 12 bases between.

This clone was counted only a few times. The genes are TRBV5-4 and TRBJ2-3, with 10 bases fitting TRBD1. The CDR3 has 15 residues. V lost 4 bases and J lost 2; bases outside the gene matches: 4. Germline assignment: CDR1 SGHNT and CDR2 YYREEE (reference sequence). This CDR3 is CASSPDRGLTDTQYF. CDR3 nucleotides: TGTGCCAGCAGCCCCGACAGGGGGCTCACAGATACGCAGTATTTT.

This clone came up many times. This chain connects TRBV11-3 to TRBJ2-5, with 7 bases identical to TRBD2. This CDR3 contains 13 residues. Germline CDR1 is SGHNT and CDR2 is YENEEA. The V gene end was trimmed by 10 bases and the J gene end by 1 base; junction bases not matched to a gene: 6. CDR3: CANPGRAQETQYF. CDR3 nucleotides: TGTGCCAATCCTGGGAGGGCCCAAGAGACCCAGTACTTC.

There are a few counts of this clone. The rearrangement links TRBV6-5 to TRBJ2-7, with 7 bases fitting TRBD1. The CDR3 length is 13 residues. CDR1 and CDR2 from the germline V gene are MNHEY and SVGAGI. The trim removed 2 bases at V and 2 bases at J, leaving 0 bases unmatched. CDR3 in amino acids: CASSYDRAYEQYF. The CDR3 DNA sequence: TGTGCCAGCAGTTACGACAGGGCCTACGAGCAGTACTTC.

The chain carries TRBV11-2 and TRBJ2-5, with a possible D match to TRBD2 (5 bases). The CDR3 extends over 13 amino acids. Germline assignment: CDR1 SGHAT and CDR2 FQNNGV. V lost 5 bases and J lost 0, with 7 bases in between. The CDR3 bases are TGTGCCAGCAGCGGGAGCTACCAAGAGACCCAGTACTTC. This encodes CASSGSYQETQYF.

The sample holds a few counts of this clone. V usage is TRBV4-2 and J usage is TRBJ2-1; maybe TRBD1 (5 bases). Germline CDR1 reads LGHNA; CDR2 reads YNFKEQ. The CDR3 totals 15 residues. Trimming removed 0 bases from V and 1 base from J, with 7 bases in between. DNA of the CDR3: TGTGCCAGCAGCCAAGACAGGGTGTCCTACAATGAGCAGTTCTTC. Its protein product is CASSQDRVSYNEQFF.

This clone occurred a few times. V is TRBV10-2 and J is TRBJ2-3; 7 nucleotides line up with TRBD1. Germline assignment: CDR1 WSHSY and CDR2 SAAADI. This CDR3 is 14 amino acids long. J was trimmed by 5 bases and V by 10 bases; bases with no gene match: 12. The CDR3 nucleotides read TGCGCCACCATAGGGGGCCCGAAGGGAGATACGCAGTATTTT. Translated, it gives CATIGGPKGDTQYF.

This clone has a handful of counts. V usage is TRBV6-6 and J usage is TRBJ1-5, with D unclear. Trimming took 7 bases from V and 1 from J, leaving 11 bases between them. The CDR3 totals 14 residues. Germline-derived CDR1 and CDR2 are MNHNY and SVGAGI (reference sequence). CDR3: CASTPAKSNQPQHF. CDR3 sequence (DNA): TGTGCCAGCACCCCGGCCAAGAGCAATCAGCCCCAGCATTTT.

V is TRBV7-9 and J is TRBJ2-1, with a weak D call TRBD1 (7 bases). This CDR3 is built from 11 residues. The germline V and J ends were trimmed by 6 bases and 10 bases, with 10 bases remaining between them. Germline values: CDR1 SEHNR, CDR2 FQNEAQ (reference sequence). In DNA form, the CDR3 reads TGTGCCAGCAGTTCAGGGGGGGAGCAGTTCTTC. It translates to CASSSGGEQFF.

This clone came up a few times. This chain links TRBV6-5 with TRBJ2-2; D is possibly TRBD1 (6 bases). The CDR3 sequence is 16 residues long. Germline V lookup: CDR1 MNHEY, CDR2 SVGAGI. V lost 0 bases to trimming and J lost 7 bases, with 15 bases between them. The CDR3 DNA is TGTGCCAGCAGTTACTCGAACAGGGCAGTCGTCGGGGAGCTGTTTTTT. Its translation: CASSYSNRAVVGELFF.